The 6 T cell receptor beta chains below all came from one sample that was sequenced in a study of vaccination and CD4 T cells after COVID-19. Cultured CD4+ T cell DNA underwent sequencing with the Oncomine TCR Beta short-read assay. TCRdb re-analysed the PCR reads in MiXCR, keeping a single row per CDR3 protein. The table has about 10,000 distinct CDR3 sequences, around 57% seen once. These receptors' targets are unknown. Treatment reported: roughly 10-day PBMC culture with coronavirus spike peptide pools or control peptides (ViraFEST assay). The sequencing input was CD4+ T cells from blood, cultured in vitro. The receptor set was obtained from a human donor who had recovered from COVID-19.

V usage is TRBV5-1 and J usage is TRBJ1-2; TRBD1 matches at 10 bases. Germline V gene sequence: CDR1 SGHRS, CDR2 YFSETQ. The V segment lost 4 bases and the J segment 8 bases; nucleotides outside the gene matches: 5. The CDR3 loop spans 13 amino acids. The CDR3 reads CASSPGTGEGYTF. The CDR3 nucleotides are TGCGCCAGCAGCCCCGGGACAGGGGAGGGCTACACCTTC.

The V call is TRBV29-1, the J call TRBJ1-2; 8 bases map to TRBD1. The V gene end was trimmed by 1 base and the J gene end by 8 bases; junction bases not matched to a gene: 6. This CDR3 is 13 amino acids long. CDR1 and CDR2 from the germline V gene are SQVTM and ANQGSEA. The CDR3 spells CSVEVMTGVGYTF. The CDR3 DNA sequence: TGCAGCGTTGAAGTGATGACAGGGGTCGGCTACACCTTC.

The chain carries TRBV7-3 and TRBJ2-5; D call uncertain. This CDR3 region has 13 residues. CDR1 is SGHTA and CDR2 is FQGTGA in the germline V gene. V lost 5 bases and J lost 8, with 15 bases in between. CDR3 nucleotides: TGTGCCAGCAGCCCAGCCGGGCCCAGTACCCAGTACTTC. Translation: CASSPAGPSTQYF.

This clonotype has just a few counts. The chain joins TRBV2 to TRBJ1-1; D call uncertain. Germline CDR1 and CDR2: SNHLY and FYNNEI. Trimming pared 5 bases from V and 1 base from J, leaving 8 bases between. The CDR3 spans 13 residues. CDR3 sequence: CASSRDGNTEAFF. Written as DNA, the CDR3 is TGTGCCAGCAGTAGGGATGGGAACACTGAAGCTTTCTTT.

CDR3 amino acids: CASNPRGNTEAFF. CDR3 bases: TGTGCCAGCAACCCCAGAGGCAACACTGAAGCTTTCTTT. The chain is built from TRBV6-2 or TRBV6-3 and TRBJ1-1; D gene unclear. Per the germline V gene, CDR1 is MNHEY and CDR2 is SVGEGT. There are 13 residues in the CDR3. Trimming left V 7 bases short and J 2 bases short, with 11 bases between.

The chain couples TRBV7-2 to TRBJ1-5; D gene unclear. Between the trimmed V and J ends, which lost 3 bases and 5 bases, there was a span of 8 bases. The germline V gene has CDR1 SGHTA and CDR2 FQGNSA. The CDR3 contains 13 residues. The CDR3 is CASSFRGDQPQHF. The CDR3 nucleotides are TGTGCCAGCAGCTTTCGGGGAGATCAGCCCCAGCATTTT.